The source of this T cell receptor (beta chain) is a study of blood T cell repertoires in COVID-19. The wider study: PBMCs, B-cell-depleted T cells, or T cells provided the cDNA or gDNA that made up the material.

This CDR3 region has 13 residues. V lost 0 bases, J lost 5 bases, and 8 bases lay in between. Germline CDR1 is SGHRS and CDR2 is YFSETQ. Here immunoSEQ multiplex PCR was the method, and the copy in TCRdb shows in-frame clones only, minus some. The sample lists tens of thousands of clones, 82% seen once, with 27% in the top ten. The chain joins TRBV5-1 to TRBJ2-5; D is undetermined. Source material: peripheral blood. This clonotype was sampled from a human donor in a cohort sampled during active COVID-19. This CDR3 reads CASSLARVETQYF. The CDR3, as DNA: TGCGCCAGCAGCTTGGCCCGCGTCGAGACCCAGTACTTC.